This passage covers 15 T cell receptor beta chains from one sample sequenced in a study of blood T cell repertoires in COVID-19. Assay: immunoSEQ multiplex PCR; the TCRdb copy retains only in-frame clones and omits some. The data show roughly 360,000 clones, under 85% seen once. Sequencing was done on a sample of PBMCs or T cells enriched from blood (not recorded which). The receptors derive from a woman in her forties or fifties who had recovered from COVID-19.

The chain links TRBV27 to TRBJ1-5; 7 bases are shared with TRBD1. Germline V gives CDR1 MNHEY, CDR2 SMNVEV (reference sequence). This CDR3 region has 15 residues. V shed 5 bases, J shed 0 bases, and the junction held 4 bases outside the gene matches. The CDR3 nucleotides are TGTGCCAGCAGTACAGGGGTTTATAGCAATCAGCCCCAGCATTTT. This translates into CASSTGVYSNQPQHF.

The chain has TRBV30 and TRBJ1-2; 8 nucleotides agree with TRBD1. The V and J ends lost 5 bases and 3 bases, in that order; junction bases with no gene match: 8. Germline lookup yields CDR1 GTSNPN and CDR2 SVGIG (reference sequence). There are 14 residues in the CDR3. The CDR3 is CAWEAGGWDYGYTF. The CDR3 region has the DNA TGTGCCTGGGAAGCAGGGGGCTGGGACTATGGCTACACCTTC.

V is TRBV27 and J is TRBJ1-5; 8 bases line up with TRBD1. The ends lost 3 bases at V and 2 bases at J; junction bases unmatched: 3. The CDR3 consists of 15 residues. CDR1 MNHEY and CDR2 SMNVEV come from the germline V gene (reference sequence). In DNA, the CDR3 is TGTGCCAGCAGTTTCGGGACAGGACGCAATCAGCCCCAGCATTTT. It is translated as CASSFGTGRNQPQHF.

The V call is TRBV15, the J call TRBJ1-2, with 10 bases aligning to TRBD1. Germline CDR1 LNHNV, CDR2 YYDKDF (reference sequence). The CDR3 loop spans 15 amino acids. The V and J ends lost 0 bases and 4 bases, in that order; junction bases with no gene match: 2. The CDR3, as DNA: TGTGCCACCAGCAGAGAGGGACAGGGGACCTATGGCTACACCTTC. This sequence encodes CATSREGQGTYGYTF.

The chain uses TRBV10-3 and TRBJ1-2, with 8 bases that match TRBD1. Germline CDR1 is ENHRY and CDR2 is SYGVKD. This CDR3 contains 17 residues. Trimming cost V 3 bases and J 4 bases; bases outside gene matches: 13. CDR3: CAISESLTGDNSYGYTF. The CDR3 nucleotides are TGTGCCATCAGTGAATCCCTGACAGGGGATAATAGCTATGGCTACACCTTC.

The gene calls are TRBV24-1 and TRBJ2-3; TRBD1 might be the D (5 bases). CDR1 KGHDR and CDR2 SFDVKD come from the germline V gene. This CDR3 spans 15 amino acids. V lost 2 bases to trimming and J lost 2 bases, with 10 bases between them. CDR3 loop: CATSDSTTDTDTQYF. Here the CDR3 DNA reads TGTGCCACCAGTGATTCCACGACAGACACAGATACGCAGTATTTT.

CDR3 sequence reads: CASSEDHPGLGEQYF. The CDR3 bases are TGTGCCAGCAGCGAAGATCACCCAGGGCTGGGAGAGCAGTACTTC. The gene calls are TRBV21-1 and TRBJ2-7; the table calls TRBD1, which could not be checked here. TRBV21-1 corresponds to a pseudogene. The CDR3 contains 15 residues.

This clone was detected only once. One end of the junction is discordant with germline, which a read error may explain. The V and J genes are TRBV7-7 and TRBJ2-1; D is possibly TRBD2 (6 bases). This CDR3 has 17 residues. Germline V lookup: CDR1 SSHAT, CDR2 FNYEAQ (reference sequence). The CDR3 bases are TGTGCTAGCAGCTTGGCGGGGTTCGCCAGCTCCTACAATGAGCAGTTCTTC. It yields the protein CASSLAGFASSYNEQFF.

This clone has just a few counts. The chain links TRBV7-2 to TRBJ1-3; D remains ambiguous. This CDR3 comprises 14 residues. Germline CDR1 SGHTA, CDR2 FQGNSA. V lost 5 bases and J 3 bases, leaving 11 bases between the germline ends. The CDR3: CASSAGFIGNTIYF. The CDR3 DNA reads TGTGCCAGCAGCGCAGGTTTCATTGGAAACACCATATATTTT.

This chain connects TRBV27 to TRBJ2-3, with TRBD2 matching 9 bases. Unmatched junction bases numbered 8, after V lost 6 bases and J lost 1 base. There are 16 residues in the CDR3. Germline lookup yields CDR1 MNHEY and CDR2 SMNVEV (reference sequence). The CDR3: CASSPGLARGTDTQYF. CDR3 sequence (DNA): TGTGCCAGCAGCCCCGGACTAGCGAGGGGCACAGATACGCAGTATTTT.

The chain uses TRBV3-1 (or the pseudogene TRBV3-2) and TRBJ2-6; D not resolved. Germline CDR1 is LGHDT and CDR2 is YNNKEL (reference sequence). The CDR3 runs 18 residues. The V gene lost 0 bases and the J gene lost 1 base, with 13 bases spanning the gap. The CDR3 spells CASSQDLWQYSGANVLTF. DNA for the CDR3: TGTGCCAGCAGCCAAGATCTTTGGCAGTATTCTGGGGCCAACGTCCTGACTTTC.

V gene TRBV2 combines with J gene TRBJ1-5, with 9 bases identical to TRBD1. V was pared by 6 bases and J by 1 base, with 1 base of the junction left unmatched. Germline CDR1 SNHLY, CDR2 FYNNEI. The CDR3 is 14 amino acids. In DNA, the CDR3 is TGTGCCAGCAGAGGGACAGGGAGCAATCAGCCCCAGCATTTT. This gives the protein CASRGTGSNQPQHF.

The genes are TRBV29-1 and TRBJ1-2; 10 bases match TRBD1. CDR3 length: 13 amino acids. V dropped 3 bases and J dropped 8; count of bases not matched to a gene: 6. Germline CDR1 SQVTM, CDR2 ANQGSEA. The CDR3 here is CSVDPTGGQGYTF. The CDR3 nucleotides are TGCAGCGTTGATCCGACAGGGGGCCAAGGCTACACCTTC. Using reference TRBV29-1 and TRBJ1-2 for the parts outside the CDR3, the full variable domain is SAVISQKPSRDICQRGTSLTIQCQVDSQVTMMFWYRQQPGQSLTLIATANQGSEATYESGFVIDKFPISRPNLTFSTLTVSNMSPEDSSIYLCSVDPTGGQGYTFGSGTRLTVV.

The chain carries TRBV12-3 or TRBV12-4 and TRBJ1-2; D is possibly TRBD1 (5 bases). The CDR3 has 13 amino acids. V was cut by 7 bases and J by 6 bases, with 15 bases left in between. DNA of the CDR3: TGTGCCAGCACCCCCGGCGGGGGGGATGGCTACACCTTC. Protein: CASTPGGGDGYTF.

The chain links TRBV3-1 (or the pseudogene TRBV3-2) to TRBJ2-5, with 7 nucleotides matching TRBD2. The ends lost 4 bases at V and 1 base at J; junction bases unmatched: 6. Per the germline V gene, CDR1 is LGHDT and CDR2 is YNNKEL (reference sequence). CDR3 length: 15 amino acids. Here the CDR3 DNA reads TGTGCCAGCAGCCCCGGGGGGACTCGCCAAGAGACCCAGTACTTC. Translating gives CASSPGGTRQETQYF.